This TCR beta chain appears in the sequencing data of a study of T cell changes during pregnancy in multiple sclerosis. Data came from immunoSEQ multiplex PCR; TCRdb stores just in-frame clones and leaves some out. The sample shows around 80,000 clones, 90% to 95% of them seen only once. V was trimmed by 11 bases and J by 5 bases, leaving 11 bases between them. Germline CDR1 reads MGHDK; CDR2 reads SYGVNS. The CDR3 has 11 residues. The rearrangement uses TRBV25-1 and TRBJ2-3; D ambiguous. This clonotype was obtained from a female donor in good health, enrolled as a control in a pregnancy study. Material: peripheral blood, obtained in the second trimester of pregnancy. For the CDR3, the DNA is TGTGCCGCCCGGTTCGGAGATACGCAGTATTTT. This gives the protein CAARFGDTQYF.